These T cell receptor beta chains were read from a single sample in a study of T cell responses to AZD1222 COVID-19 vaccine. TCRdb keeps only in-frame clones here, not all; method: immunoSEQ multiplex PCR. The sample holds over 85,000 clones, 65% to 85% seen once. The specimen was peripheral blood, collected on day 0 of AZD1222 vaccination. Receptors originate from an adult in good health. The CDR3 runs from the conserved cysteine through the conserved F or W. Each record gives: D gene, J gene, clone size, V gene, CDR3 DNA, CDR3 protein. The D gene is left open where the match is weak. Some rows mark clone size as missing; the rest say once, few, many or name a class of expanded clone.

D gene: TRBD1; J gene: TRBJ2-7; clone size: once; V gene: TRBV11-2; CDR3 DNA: TGTGCCAGCAGCTCATCAACAGGGGGCTACTCCTACGAGCAGTACTTC; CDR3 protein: CASSSSTGGYSYEQYF
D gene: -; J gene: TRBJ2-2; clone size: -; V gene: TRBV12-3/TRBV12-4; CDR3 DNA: TGTGCCAGCAGTAAATTGTCTAGGGAGCTGTTTTTT; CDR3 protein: CASSKLSRELFF
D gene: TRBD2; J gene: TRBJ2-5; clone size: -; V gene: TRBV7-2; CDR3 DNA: TGTGCCAGCAGTTTACTAGCGGGAGCCCCCCAAGAGACCCAGTACTTC; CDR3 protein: CASSLLAGAPQETQYF
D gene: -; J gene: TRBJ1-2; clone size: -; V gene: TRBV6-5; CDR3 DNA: TGTGCCAGCCGGGCTCAGTTGGGGGTTAACTATGGCTACACCTTC; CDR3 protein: CASRAQLGVNYGYTF
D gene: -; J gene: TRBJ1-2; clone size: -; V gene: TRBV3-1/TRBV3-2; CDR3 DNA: TGTGCCAGCAGCCCTCGACAGGCCCTCTTCTATGGCTACACCTTC; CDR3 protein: CASSPRQALFYGYTF
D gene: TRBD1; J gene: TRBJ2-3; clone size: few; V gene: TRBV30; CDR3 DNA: TGTGCCTGGAGTGTCGGGACAGTAGATACGCAGTATTTT; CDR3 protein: CAWSVGTVDTQYF
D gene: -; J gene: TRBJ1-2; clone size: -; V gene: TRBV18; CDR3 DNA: TGTGCCAGCTCACCCGGTCTTAGCTATGGCTACACCTTC; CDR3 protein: CASSPGLSYGYTF
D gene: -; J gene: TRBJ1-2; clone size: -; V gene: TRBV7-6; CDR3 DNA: TGTGCCAGCAGCTTAGAACCTAACTATGGCTACACCTTC; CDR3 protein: CASSLEPNYGYTF
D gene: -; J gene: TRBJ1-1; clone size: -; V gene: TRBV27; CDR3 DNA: TGTGCCAGCAGCCAGGACCCTTCCTATGAAGCTTTCTTT; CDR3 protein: CASSQDPSYEAFF
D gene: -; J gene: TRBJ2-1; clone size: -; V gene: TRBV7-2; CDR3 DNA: TGTGCCAGCAGCCCTCGGCGCGGTGAGCAGTTCTTC; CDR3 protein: CASSPRRGEQFF
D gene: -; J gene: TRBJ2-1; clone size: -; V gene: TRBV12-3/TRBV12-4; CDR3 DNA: TGTGCCAGCAGTTTACGGGGCAATGAGCAGTTCTTC; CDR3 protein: CASSLRGNEQFF
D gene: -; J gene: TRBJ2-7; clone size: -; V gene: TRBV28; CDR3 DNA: TGTGCCAGCAGCCCGAGGCGGCCCGGATCCCGCTCCTACGAGCAGTACTTC; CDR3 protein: CASSPRRPGSRSYEQYF
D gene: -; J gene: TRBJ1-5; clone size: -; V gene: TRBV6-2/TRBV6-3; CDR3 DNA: TGTGCCAGCAGTGGGAGGGTGAATCAGCCCCAGCATTTT; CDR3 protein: CASSGRVNQPQHF
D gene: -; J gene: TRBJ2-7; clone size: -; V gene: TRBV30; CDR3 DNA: TGTGCCTGGAGGAGCGGAGCTGGCTACGAGCAGTACTTC; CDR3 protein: CAWRSGAGYEQYF
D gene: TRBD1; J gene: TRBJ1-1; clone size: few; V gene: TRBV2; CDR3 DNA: TGTGCCAGCAGCGCAGGGACAGTGAACACTGAAGCTTTCTTT; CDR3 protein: CASSAGTVNTEAFF
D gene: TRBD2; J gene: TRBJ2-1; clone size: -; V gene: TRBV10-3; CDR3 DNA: TGTGCCACAGCCGGCGGGGGGGGTGGCGAGGATGAGCAGTTCTTC; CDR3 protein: CATAGGGGGEDEQFF
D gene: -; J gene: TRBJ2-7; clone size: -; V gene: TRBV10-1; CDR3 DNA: TGCGCCAGCAGTGAGTCCCAGGGGTTAGGCGAGCAGTACTTC; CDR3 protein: CASSESQGLGEQYF
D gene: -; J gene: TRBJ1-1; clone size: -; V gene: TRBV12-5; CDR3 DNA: TGTGCTAGTGGTTTGGGGGGTTTAGGATCGTCCCTTCTCCTTAACACTGAAGCTTTCTTT; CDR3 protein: CASGLGGLGSSLLLNTEAFF
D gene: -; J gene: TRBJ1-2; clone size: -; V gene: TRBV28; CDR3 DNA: TGTGCCAGCAGTAGACCCGCCACAAGCGACTATGGCTACACCTTC; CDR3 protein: CASSRPATSDYGYTF
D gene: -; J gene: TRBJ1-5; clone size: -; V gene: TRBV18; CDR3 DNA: TGTGCCAGCTCACAAACGCGCAATCAGCCCCAGCATTTT; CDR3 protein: CASSQTRNQPQHF
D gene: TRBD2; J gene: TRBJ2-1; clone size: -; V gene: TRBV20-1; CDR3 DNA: TGCAGTGCTAGTCTTGGCGGGAGGGCCCCTTCCTACAATGAGCAGTTCTTC; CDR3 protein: CSASLGGRAPSYNEQFF
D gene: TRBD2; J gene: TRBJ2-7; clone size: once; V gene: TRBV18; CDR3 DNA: TGTGCCAGCTCCCCACTGACAGGGACTAGCGGACGAAGCTCCTACGAGCAGTACTTC; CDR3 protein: CASSPLTGTSGRSSYEQYF
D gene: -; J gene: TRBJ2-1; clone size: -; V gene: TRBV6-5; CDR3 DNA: TGTGCCAGCAGAAGACAGGACTACTACAATGAGCAGTTCTTC; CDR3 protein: CASRRQDYYNEQFF
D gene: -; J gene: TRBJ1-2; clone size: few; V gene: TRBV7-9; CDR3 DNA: TGTGCCAGCAGCTTAGCGTTGGTTGGGAACTATGGCTACACCTTC; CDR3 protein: CASSLALVGNYGYTF
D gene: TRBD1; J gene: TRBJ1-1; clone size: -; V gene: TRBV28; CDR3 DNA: TGTGCCAGCAGGAGCCATAAGACAGGGGGTTATACTGAAGCTTTCTTT; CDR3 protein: CASRSHKTGGYTEAFF
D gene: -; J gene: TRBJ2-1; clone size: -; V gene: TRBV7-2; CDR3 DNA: TGTGCCAGCAGACTTGGGGTAGCGAGAAACAATGAGCAGTTCTTC; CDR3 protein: CASRLGVARNNEQFF
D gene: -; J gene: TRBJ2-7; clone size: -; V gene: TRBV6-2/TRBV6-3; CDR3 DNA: TGTGCCAGCAGTTACTCCCAAGTCTCAGCCGAGCAGTACTTC; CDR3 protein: CASSYSQVSAEQYF
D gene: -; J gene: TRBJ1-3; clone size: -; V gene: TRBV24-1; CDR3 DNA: TGTGCCACCCACAAGTCCTCTGGAAACACCATATATTTT; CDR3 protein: CATHKSSGNTIYF
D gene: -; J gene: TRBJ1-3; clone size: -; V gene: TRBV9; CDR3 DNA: TGTGCCAGCAGCGTAGGGGGAGCCGGAAACACCATATATTTT; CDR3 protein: CASSVGGAGNTIYF
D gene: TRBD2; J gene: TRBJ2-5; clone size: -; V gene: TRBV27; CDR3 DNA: TGTGCCAGCAGTCCGAGGACTAGCGGGGGGGGAGAGACCCAGTACTTC; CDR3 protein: CASSPRTSGGGETQYF
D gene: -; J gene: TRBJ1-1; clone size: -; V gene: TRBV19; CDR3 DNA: TGTGCCAGTAGTATCCCCAGGGTCAGTACTGAAGCTTTCTTT; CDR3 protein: CASSIPRVSTEAFF
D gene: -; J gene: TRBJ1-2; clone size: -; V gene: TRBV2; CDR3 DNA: TGTGCCAGCGGAGGGACCGTCGTTATCTATGGCTACACCTTC; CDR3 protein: CASGGTVVIYGYTF
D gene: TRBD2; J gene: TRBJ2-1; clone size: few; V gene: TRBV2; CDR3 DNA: TGTGCCAGCAGTGAAGCCTTAATACTAGCGGTCCAAAATGAGCAGTTCTTC; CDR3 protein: CASSEALILAVQNEQFF
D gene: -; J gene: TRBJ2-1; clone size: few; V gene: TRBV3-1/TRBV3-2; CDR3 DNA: TGTGCCAGCAGCGCGCCAGCTGGTGAGCAGTTCTTC; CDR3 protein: CASSAPAGEQFF
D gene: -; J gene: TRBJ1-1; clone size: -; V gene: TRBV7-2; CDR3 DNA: TGTGCCAGCAGCTTAGCTCTCTTACGGGCTGAAGCTTTCTTT; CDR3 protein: CASSLALLRAEAFF